One sample yielded the 12 T cell receptor beta chains listed below, sequenced in a study. TCRdb re-called the 5' RACE reads with MiXCR, one entry per CDR3 protein. Among 9,000 to 9,500 distinct CDR3 sequences listed, approximately 46% were seen once. Tregs were sorted as CD4+CD25+CD127-/low cells. The sequenced sample consisted of Tregs sorted from a lymph node. These receptors were taken from a female donor with breast cancer.

A single count supports this clonotype. The V call is TRBV6-5, the J call TRBJ2-7; tentatively, D is TRBD1 or TRBD2 (5 bases each). CDR1 is MNHEY, CDR2 SVGAGI, per germline. Trimming cost V 4 bases and J 2 bases, with 12 bases left between them. CDR3 length: 14 amino acids. The CDR3 DNA reads TGTGCCAGCAGTTTCTCGGGGCCGGCCTACGAGCAGTACTTC. Its translation: CASSFSGPAYEQYF.

The rearrangement joins TRBV4-2 to TRBJ2-4, with D uncertain. The germline CDR1 and CDR2 sequences are LGHNA and YNFKEQ. The CDR3 covers 16 residues. With 0 bases removed from V and 1 base from J, the gap between germline ends came to 10 bases. The CDR3 nucleotides read TGTGCCAGCAGCCAAGATCTGTCTAGGGCCAAAAACATTCAGTACTTC. Residues: CASSQDLSRAKNIQYF.

This chain joins TRBV15 and TRBJ2-5; D not certain. Trimming removed 1 base from V and 3 bases from J, with 18 bases in between. In germline, CDR1 is LNHNV, CDR2 YYDKDF (reference sequence). The CDR3 runs to 17 residues. The CDR3 spells CATSRAPRTDQEETQYF. The DNA of the CDR3 is TGTGCCACCAGCAGAGCCCCCCGGACGGATCAAGAAGAGACCCAGTACTTC.

The J gene is TRBJ2-1, the V gene TRBV27, with D unclear. The germline V gene has CDR1 MNHEY and CDR2 SMNVEV (reference sequence). The length of the CDR3 is 15 residues. Between the trimmed V and J ends, which lost 1 base and 2 bases, there was a span of 9 bases. CDR3 sequence: CASSLYPEAYNEQFF. The CDR3 coding sequence is TGTGCCAGCAGTTTATACCCTGAAGCCTACAATGAGCAGTTCTTC.

The chain joins TRBV9 to TRBJ2-2; perhaps TRBD2 as D (6 bases). The CDR3 has 16 residues. Germline lookup yields CDR1 SGDLS and CDR2 YYNGEE. The V gene lost 2 bases and the J gene lost 5 bases, with 16 bases spanning the gap. DNA for the CDR3: TGTGCCAGCAGCGTCCAGGAGGGCCCAAGGACCGGGGAGCTGTTTTTT. Translation gives CASSVQEGPRTGELFF.

The chain carries TRBV7-9 and TRBJ1-2; D gene unclear. The CDR3 contains 13 residues. Looked up from germline, CDR1 is SEHNR and CDR2 is FQNEAQ (reference sequence). V shed 1 base and J shed 8 bases, with 11 bases lying between them. CDR3: CASSLGPWRGYTF. In nucleotides, the CDR3 is TGTGCCAGCAGCTTAGGACCATGGAGAGGCTACACCTTC.

To note about this clonotype: The conserved phenylalanine or tryptophan is not found at the CDR3 terminus, so this likely reflects a read error. The V call is TRBV29-1, the J call TRBJ1-1; a weak D match, TRBD1 (5 bases). This CDR3 contains 13 residues. Germline values: CDR1 SQVTM, CDR2 ANQGSEA. Trimming removed 4 bases at V and 0 bases at J, with 9 bases between. The CDR3 DNA reads TGCAGCGTTGGAGGACACTTGAACACTGAAGCTTTCCTT. Its protein product is CSVGGHLNTEAFL.

A word on this clonotype: Because the CDR3 is missing its conserved closing phenylalanine or tryptophan, this is likely a read error. V usage is TRBV5-1 and J usage is TRBJ2-7, with a tentative D call TRBD2 (5 bases). The CDR3 has 14 amino acids. The germline V gene encodes CDR1 SGHRS and CDR2 YFSETQ. CDR3 loop: CASSPSGVTTEQYL. The CDR3 nucleotides read TGCGCAAGCAGCCCGTCCGGGGTAACAACCGAGCAGTACCTC.

Remarks on this clonotype: Germline is not matched at one junction end, which may reflect a read error. For the CDR3, the DNA is TGTGCTAGCAGCTCACGACAGGGAACCGCTGGGGGGGAGCTGTTTTTT. Its protein is CASSSRQGTAGGELFF. The rearrangement joins TRBV7-7 to TRBJ2-2; TRBD1 matches at 7 bases. The CDR3 spans 16 residues. Germline CDR1 is SSHAT and CDR2 is FNYEAQ (reference sequence).

In regard to this clonotype: The junction shows a germline mismatch at one end, possibly a read error. The V call is TRBV10-3, the J call TRBJ2-2, with D perhaps matching TRBD1 or TRBD2 (5 bases each). This CDR3 region has 15 residues. The germline gives CDR1 ENHRY, CDR2 SYGVKD. The DNA for the CDR3 is TGTGCCATCAGTGAGCTAGGGGTCAACACCGGGGAGCTGGTTTTT. Translated, it gives CAISELGVNTGELVF.

The chain uses TRBV5-1 and TRBJ2-2; D may be TRBD1 (6 bases). The ends were cut back, 4 bases at V and 5 bases at J, with 15 bases in the middle. This CDR3 is built from 15 residues. Germline CDR1 is SGHRS and CDR2 is YFSETQ. Here the CDR3 reads CASSPSTGLTGELFF. The CDR3 coding sequence is TGCGCCAGCAGCCCAAGTACAGGGTTGACCGGGGAGCTGTTTTTT.

Here the CDR3 DNA reads TGTGCCAGCAGCTTGGTACAGGGGAGCACTGAAGCTTTCTTT. This sequence encodes CASSLVQGSTEAFF. The chain links TRBV7-3 to TRBJ1-1, with 7 nucleotides matching TRBD1. Germline V gene data show CDR1 as SGHTA and CDR2 as FQGTGA. V was pared by 3 bases and J by 4 bases, with 5 bases of the junction left unmatched. The CDR3 has 14 residues.